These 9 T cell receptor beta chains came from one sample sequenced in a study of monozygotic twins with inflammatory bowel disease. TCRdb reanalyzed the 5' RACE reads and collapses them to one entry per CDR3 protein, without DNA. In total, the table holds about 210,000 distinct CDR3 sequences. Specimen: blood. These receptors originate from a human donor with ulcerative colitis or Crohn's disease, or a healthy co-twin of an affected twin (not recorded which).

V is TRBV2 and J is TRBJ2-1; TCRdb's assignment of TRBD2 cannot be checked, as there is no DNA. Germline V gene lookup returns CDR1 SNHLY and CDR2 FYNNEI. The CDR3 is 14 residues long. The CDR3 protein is CATAALAGVNEQFF.

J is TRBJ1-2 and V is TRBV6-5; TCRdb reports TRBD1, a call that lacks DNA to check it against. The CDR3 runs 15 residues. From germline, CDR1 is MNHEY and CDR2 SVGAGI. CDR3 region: CASSYSAGSNYGYTF.

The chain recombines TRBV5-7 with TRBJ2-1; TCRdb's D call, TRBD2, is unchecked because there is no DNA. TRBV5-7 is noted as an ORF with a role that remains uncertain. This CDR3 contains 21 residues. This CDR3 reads CASTTEAPSSEDRKGYNEQFF.

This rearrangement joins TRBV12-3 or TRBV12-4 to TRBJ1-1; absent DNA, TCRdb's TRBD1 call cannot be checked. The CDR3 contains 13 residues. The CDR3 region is CASSLRGNTEAFF.

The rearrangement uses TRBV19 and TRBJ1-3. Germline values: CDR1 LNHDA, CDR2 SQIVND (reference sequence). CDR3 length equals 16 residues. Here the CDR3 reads CASSIFSTSSGNTIYF.

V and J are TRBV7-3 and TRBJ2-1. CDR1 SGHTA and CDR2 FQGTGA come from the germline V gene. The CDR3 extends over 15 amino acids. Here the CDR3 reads CASSLSLSGYNEQFF.

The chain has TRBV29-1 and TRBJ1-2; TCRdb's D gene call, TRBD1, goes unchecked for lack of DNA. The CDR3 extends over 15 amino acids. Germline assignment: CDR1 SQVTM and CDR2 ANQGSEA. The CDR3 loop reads CSAGGTGGFNYGYTF.

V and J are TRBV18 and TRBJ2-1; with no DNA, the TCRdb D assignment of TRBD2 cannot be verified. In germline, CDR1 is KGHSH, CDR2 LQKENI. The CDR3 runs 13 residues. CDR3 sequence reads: CASSPPAGNEQFF.

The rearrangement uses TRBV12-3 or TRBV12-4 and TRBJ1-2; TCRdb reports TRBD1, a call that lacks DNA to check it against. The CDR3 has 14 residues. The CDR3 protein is CASSLTGTGSGYTF.